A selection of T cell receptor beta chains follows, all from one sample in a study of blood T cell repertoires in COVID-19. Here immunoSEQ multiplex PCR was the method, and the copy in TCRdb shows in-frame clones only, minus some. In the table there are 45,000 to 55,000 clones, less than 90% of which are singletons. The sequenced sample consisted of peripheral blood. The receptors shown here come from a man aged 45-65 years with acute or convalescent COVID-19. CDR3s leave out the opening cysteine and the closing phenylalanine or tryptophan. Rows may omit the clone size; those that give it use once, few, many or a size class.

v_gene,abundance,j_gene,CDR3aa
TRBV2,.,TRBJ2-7,ASSGAYEQY
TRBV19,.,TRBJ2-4,ASSPQGPLAKNIQY
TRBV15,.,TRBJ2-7,ATSSSGGDPSEQY
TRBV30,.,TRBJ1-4,AWSVPRGINEKLF
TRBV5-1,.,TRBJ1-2,ASSLFGEKGYT
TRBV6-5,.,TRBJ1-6,ASSYRTDSPLH
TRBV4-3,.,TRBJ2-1,ASSQVPIVAGSSYNEQF
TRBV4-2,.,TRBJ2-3,ASSGRDRVTDTQY
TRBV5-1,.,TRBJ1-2,ASSLARTDTNYGYT
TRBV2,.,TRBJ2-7,ASRGLGYEQY
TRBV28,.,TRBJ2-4,ASKSERLIQY
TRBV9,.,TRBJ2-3,ASSVVTGGSDTQY
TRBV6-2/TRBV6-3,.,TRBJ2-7,ASSYAGITYEQY
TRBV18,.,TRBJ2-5,ASSPVQGWETQY
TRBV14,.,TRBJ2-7,ASSQGQGGEQY
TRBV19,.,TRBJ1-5,ASSKPPLGPPGQPQH
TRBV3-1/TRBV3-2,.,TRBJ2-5,ASSPDRLAGGSQETQY
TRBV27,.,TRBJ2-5,ASSYRGRVETQY
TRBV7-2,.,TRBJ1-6,ASSPRDRGNNSPLH
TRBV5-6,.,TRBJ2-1,ASSQDLEQF
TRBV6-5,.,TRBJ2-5,ASTDSGWTQY
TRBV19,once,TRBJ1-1,ASSMTGTSEAF
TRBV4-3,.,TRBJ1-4,ASSQDPGGGEDEKLF
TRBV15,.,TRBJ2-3,ATSRDISGRIDTQY
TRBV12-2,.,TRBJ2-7,ASRLSGVAGFSYEQY